This TCR beta chain is drawn from a study of blood T cell repertoires in COVID-19. Study overall: Samples came from the United States, Italy and Spain, spanning acute and convalescent COVID-19. Sources were T cells, B-cell-depleted T cells, or PBMCs; the material itself was cDNA or gDNA.

This clone was observed a single time. Original data processing: Amplification from reference gene primers served as the basis for estimated nucleated cell counts. TCRdb's table, derived via immunoSEQ multiplex PCR, lists solely in-frame clones and lacks some. V, J and clone size derive from that table, while D and trimming were established from the DNA sequence. There are 200,000 to 250,000 clones in the sample; about 92% occur only once, and under 1.5% lies in the top ten. The germline V gene encodes CDR1 SGHRS and CDR2 YFSETQ. The CDR3 is 15 residues long. V was pared by 3 bases and J by 2 bases, with 13 bases between.

This receptor was obtained from a young man with acute or convalescent COVID-19. The chain recombines TRBV5-1 with TRBJ2-3, with D tentatively TRBD2 (6 bases). Sequenced: peripheral blood. CDR3: CASSSTGTPTDTQYF. The CDR3 DNA sequence: TGCGCCAGCAGCTCAACCGGGACTCCCACAGATACGCAGTATTTT.